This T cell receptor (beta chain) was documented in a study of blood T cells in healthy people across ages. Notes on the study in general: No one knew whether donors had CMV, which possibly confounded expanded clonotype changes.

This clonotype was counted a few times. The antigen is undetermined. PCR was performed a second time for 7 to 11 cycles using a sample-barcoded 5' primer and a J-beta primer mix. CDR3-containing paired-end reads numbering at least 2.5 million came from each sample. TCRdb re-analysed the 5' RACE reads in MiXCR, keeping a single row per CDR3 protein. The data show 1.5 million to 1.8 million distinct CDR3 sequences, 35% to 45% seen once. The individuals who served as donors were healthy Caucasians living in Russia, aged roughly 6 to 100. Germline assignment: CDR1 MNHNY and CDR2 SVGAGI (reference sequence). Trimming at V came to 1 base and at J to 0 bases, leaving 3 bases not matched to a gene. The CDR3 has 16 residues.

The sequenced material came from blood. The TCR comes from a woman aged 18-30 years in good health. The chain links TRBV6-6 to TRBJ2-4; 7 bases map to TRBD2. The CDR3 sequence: CASSYFSGLAKNIQYF. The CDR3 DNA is TGTGCCAGCAGTTACTTTAGCGGGCTAGCCAAAAACATTCAGTACTTC.